Shown below are 15 T cell receptor beta chains from a single sample sequenced in a study of human T cells and chemical hapten exposure. The time point is: pre-sensitization, week 0. The treatment is: therapeutic diphenylcyclopropenone sensitization with weekly scalp DPC. MiXCR, run by TCRdb on the RACE reads, gives a single entry per CDR3 protein. The profile shows roughly 40,000 distinct CDR3 sequences, around 12% of them singletons. The sample consisted of whole blood, taken in connection with sensitization to the hapten diphenylcyclopropenone (DPC). Every receptor here comes from a woman in her twenties or thirties with alopecia areata. Some clones in this sample may be carry-over from other donors' samples.

This chain joins TRBV4-3 and TRBJ2-7, with TRBD1 matching 7 bases. CDR1 and CDR2 (germline): LGHNA, YSLEER. The CDR3 has 14 residues. The V segment lost 3 bases and the J segment 0 bases; nucleotides outside the gene matches: 2. The CDR3 region is CASSQGQSSYEQYF. DNA of the CDR3: TGCGCCAGCAGCCAGGGACAGAGCTCCTACGAGCAGTACTTC.

J is TRBJ2-3 and V is TRBV27; no clear D. Per the germline V gene, CDR1 is MNHEY and CDR2 is SMNVEV (reference sequence). The CDR3 has 11 residues. The germline V and J ends were trimmed by 8 bases and 3 bases, with 6 bases remaining between them. The CDR3 coding sequence is TGTGCCAGCGGTGTTACAGATACGCAGTATTTT. As protein: CASGVTDTQYF.

V usage is TRBV7-3 and J usage is TRBJ2-3; no definite D call. Trimming pared 5 bases from V and 5 bases from J, leaving 11 bases between. Per germline, CDR1 SGHTA and CDR2 FQGTGA. CDR3 length: 13 residues. The CDR3 sequence: CASSTYVGDTQYF. In nucleotides, the CDR3 is TGTGCCAGCAGCACCTATGTGGGAGATACGCAGTATTTT.

This clonotype was detected many times. The chain links TRBV7-2 to TRBJ1-5, with D unresolved. CDR3 length equals 13 residues. Germline assignment: CDR1 SGHTA and CDR2 FQGNSA. Trimming took off 5 bases at V and 2 bases at J, with 7 bases between the two ends. The CDR3 DNA reads as TGTGCCAGCAGCCTTTCTCGCAATCAGCCCCAGCATTTT. This translates into CASSLSRNQPQHF.

This clonotype was counted at least ten times. The CDR3 reads CASSPGRVNQPQHF. The DNA for the CDR3 is TGTGCCAGCAGCCCCGGACGGGTCAATCAGCCCCAGCATTTT. The chain recombines TRBV7-8 with TRBJ1-5, with D hard to call. V lost 5 bases and J lost 3, with 11 bases in between. Germline V CDR1 and CDR2: SGHVS, FQNEAQ. CDR3 length: 14 residues.

V and J are TRBV6-5 and TRBJ2-7; TRBD2 aligns across 7 bases. Germline V CDR1 and CDR2: MNHEY, SVGAGI. The CDR3 spans 14 residues. Trimming removed 0 bases from V and 4 bases from J; junction bases left unmatched: 3. The CDR3 DNA sequence: TGTGCCAGCAGTTACTCCCTAGCGGCGTACGAGCAGTACTTC. Protein product: CASSYSLAAYEQYF.

In this sample, this clonotype turned up many times. The rearrangement links TRBV10-2 to TRBJ2-5; D may be TRBD2 (5 bases). Per germline, CDR1 WSHSY and CDR2 SAAADI. V was pared by 6 bases and J by 3 bases, with 17 bases between. The CDR3 contains 15 residues. CDR3 bases: TGCGCCAGCAGACCCCACACCGGGAAAAAAGAGACCCAGTACTTC. Its translation: CASRPHTGKKETQYF.

The V call is TRBV14, the J call TRBJ2-3; D gene ambiguous. Germline values: CDR1 SGHDN, CDR2 FVKESK. The CDR3 has 13 amino acids. V dropped 0 bases and J dropped 6 bases, with 7 bases sitting between them. CDR3 in amino acids: CASSQDLIDTQYF. The DNA for the CDR3 is TGTGCCAGCAGCCAAGATCTTATCGATACGCAGTATTTT.

This clonotype was detected ten times or more. The CDR3 spells CASSLGTGYTGELFF. The CDR3 DNA sequence: TGTGCCAGCAGCTTAGGGACGGGTTACACCGGGGAGCTGTTTTTT. V is TRBV7-9 and J is TRBJ2-2; no clear D. The V end was cut by 1 base, the J end by 3 bases, with 9 bases between. Germline-derived CDR1 and CDR2 are SEHNR and FQNEAQ (reference sequence). This CDR3 is 15 amino acids long. The full variable domain, in which reference TRBV7-9 and TRBJ2-2 provide the parts outside the CDR3, is DTGVSQNPRHKITKRGQNVTFRCDPISEHNRLYWYRQTLGQGPEFLTYFQNEAQLEKSRLLSDRFSAERPKGSFSTLEIQRTEQGDSAMYLCASSLGTGYTGELFFGEGSRLTVL.

This rearrangement joins TRBV7-8 to TRBJ2-1, with 13 bases that match TRBD2. The CDR3 is 16 residues long. V lost 5 bases, J lost 7 bases, and 8 bases stayed unmatched. CDR1 is SGHVS and CDR2 is FQNEAQ in the germline V gene. CDR3 sequence (DNA): TGTGCCAGCAGCCCCACAGGACTAGCGGGGGCAAATGAGCAGTTCTTC. Translation: CASSPTGLAGANEQFF.

This clonotype was counted between two and nine times. The chain uses TRBV20-1 and TRBJ2-5; 7 bases fit TRBD2. Germline CDR1 DFQATT, CDR2 SNEGSKA (reference sequence). This CDR3 contains 18 residues. J was trimmed by 0 bases and V by 0 bases; bases with no gene match: 13. The chain's CDR3 is CSARDFVGTTEDQETQYF. In DNA form, the CDR3 reads TGCAGTGCTAGAGATTTCGTGGGGACTACCGAAGACCAAGAGACCCAGTACTTC.

The table lists this clonotype with many counts. In nucleotides, the CDR3 is TGCAGCGTATTAGCGGGTAGCTCCTACAATGAGCAGTTCTTC. It encodes CSVLAGSSYNEQFF. This chain joins TRBV29-1 and TRBJ2-1; 7 positions match TRBD2. J was trimmed by 0 bases and V by 6 bases; bases with no gene match: 5. Germline loops: CDR1 SQVTM, CDR2 ANQGSEA. The CDR3 extends over 14 amino acids.

Comments on this clonotype: Since a much larger clone is just one base distant, this may be a read error. The gene calls are TRBV7-6 and TRBJ2-7; no clear D gene. The CDR3 length is 13 residues. Germline lookup yields CDR1 SGHVS and CDR2 FNYEAQ. Trimming left V 5 bases short and J 4 bases short, with 12 bases between. This CDR3 is CASSPSDEYEQYF. The CDR3 DNA sequence: TGTGCCAGCAGCCCCTCGGATGAGTACGAGCAGTACTTC. The variable domain in full, completed from reference TRBV7-6 and TRBJ2-7, reads GAGVSQSPRYKVTKRGQDVALRCDPISGHVSLYWYRQALGQGPEFLTYFNYEAQQDKSGLPNDRFSAERPEGSISTLTIQRTEQRDSAMYRCASSPSDEYEQYFGPGTRLTVT.

As for this clonotype: A read error may explain this, as a much larger clone is one base away. V usage is TRBV7-3 and J usage is TRBJ2-2, with D tentatively TRBD2 (7 bases). The CDR3 runs 14 residues. Germline V gene sequence: CDR1 SGHTA, CDR2 FQGTGA. Trimming removed 3 bases at V and 6 bases at J, with 11 bases between. CDR3 region: CASSFGGPPGELFF. CDR3 nucleotides: TGTGCCAGCAGCTTCGGGGGGCCCCCCGGGGAGCTGTTTTTT.

Of note for this clonotype: A much bigger clone sits one base away, suggesting this may be a read error. The rearrangement uses TRBV14 and TRBJ2-7; 8 bases line up with TRBD2. This CDR3 is built from 16 residues. CDR1 is SGHDN, CDR2 FVKESK, per germline. The CDR3 protein is CANSQDGGLAWYEQYF. DNA of the CDR3: TGTGCCAACAGCCAAGATGGAGGACTAGCATGGTACGAGCAGTACTTC.